What follows are 19 T cell receptor beta chains derived from one specimen sequenced in a study of beta chain features in type 1 diabetes. These receptors have no identified antigens. The isolated RNA, all of it, was reverse transcribed, so expressed TCRB transcripts were what got sequenced. Profiled with immunoSEQ multiplex PCR; TCRdb holds only in-frame clones, not every one. This sample carries 200,000 to 250,000 clones, roughly 17% of them seen once, and the ten largest clones take less than 0.09%. Study outcomes and limitations: Type 1 diabetes patients had TCRB CDR3s that were shorter (moderately but significantly so) in all four CD4+ subsets.

Specimen: naive CD4+ T cells from blood. The source is a young man with type 1 diabetes.

The CDR3 DNA is TGTGCCAGCAGCTTAGGTAACGCCGGCAGTGTTACAGATACGCAGTATTTT. It encodes CASSLGNAGSVTDTQYF. This chain joins TRBV7-8 and TRBJ2-3; D uncertain. V lost 1 base and J lost 3, with 17 bases in between. The CDR3 covers 17 residues. Germline-derived CDR1 and CDR2 are SGHVS and FQNEAQ.

V and J are TRBV7-2 and TRBJ1-5, with D unclear. The ends were cut back, 5 bases at V and 9 bases at J, with 11 bases in the middle. CDR1 SGHTA and CDR2 FQGNSA come from the germline V gene. The CDR3 sequence is 12 residues long. In nucleotides, the CDR3 is TGTGCCAGCAGCCCCGATGCGGGGCCCCAGCATTTT. Translation gives CASSPDAGPQHF. The full variable domain, with the rest looked up from reference TRBV7-2 and TRBJ1-5, is GAGVSQSPSNKVTEKGKDVELRCDPISGHTALYWYRQSLGQGLEFLIYFQGNSAPDKSGLPSDRFSAERTGGSVSTLTIQRTQQEDSAVYLCASSPDAGPQHFGDGTRLSIL.

This sequence joins TRBV29-1 and TRBJ2-3; 7 bases are a match to TRBD2. The V gene end was trimmed by 2 bases and the J gene end by 14 bases; junction bases not matched to a gene: 13. Germline loops: CDR1 SQVTM, CDR2 ANQGSEA. This CDR3 contains 13 residues. The CDR3 bases are TGCAGCGTTGAAAGGGTAGTGCTACCGGGAGGGTATTTT. It is translated as CSVERVVLPGGYF.

The chain recombines TRBV28 with TRBJ2-1; 7 nucleotides agree with TRBD2. The CDR3 is made up of 15 amino acids. From germline, CDR1 is MDHEN and CDR2 SYDVKM. The ends lost 11 bases at V and 0 bases at J; junction bases unmatched: 10. In nucleotides, the CDR3 is TGTGCCGCTAAGCAACCGGGAGGCTCCTACAATGAGCAGTTCTTC. Protein sequence: CAAKQPGGSYNEQFF.

This clone was counted a few times. The chain uses TRBV5-4 and TRBJ2-1, with TRBD1 matching 8 bases. CDR1 is SGHNT and CDR2 is YYREEE in the germline V gene (reference sequence). This CDR3 spans 15 amino acids. The V and J ends lost 4 bases and 3 bases, in that order; junction bases with no gene match: 6. The CDR3 protein is CASSGSGGYYNEQFF. CDR3 DNA: TGTGCCAGCAGCGGGTCAGGGGGCTACTACAATGAGCAGTTCTTC.

The rearrangement links TRBV9 to TRBJ2-3, with D unclear. Germline CDR1 SGDLS, CDR2 YYNGEE. The CDR3 totals 15 residues. Trimming left V 3 bases short and J 1 base short, with 12 bases between. This chain's CDR3 is CASSGRSIGTDTQYF. For the CDR3, the DNA is TGTGCCAGCAGCGGTCGGAGCATCGGCACAGATACGCAGTATTTT.

This rearrangement joins TRBV29-1 to TRBJ2-3; D is uncertain. Germline V CDR1 and CDR2: SQVTM, ANQGSEA. The CDR3 contains 13 residues. V shed 7 bases and J shed 2 bases, with 13 bases lying between them. The CDR3 region is CSAAGRNTDTQYF. CDR3 DNA sequence: TGCAGCGCCGCCGGACGGAACACAGATACGCAGTATTTT.

A few counts support this clone. J is TRBJ2-3 and V is TRBV19; 8 bases line up with TRBD2. Germline values: CDR1 LNHDA, CDR2 SQIVND (reference sequence). The CDR3 has 17 residues. Trimming took 6 bases from V and 0 from J; bases not matched to a gene: 11. CDR3 DNA sequence: TGTGCCAGTAGCTCCGGGACTAGGAACTTAAGCACAGATACGCAGTATTTT. Residues: CASSSGTRNLSTDTQYF.

V and J are TRBV6-6 and TRBJ2-7; 7 bases line up with TRBD1. Germline assignment: CDR1 MNHNY and CDR2 SVGAGI (reference sequence). This CDR3 is built from 16 residues. The V segment lost 6 bases and the J segment 2 bases; nucleotides outside the gene matches: 13. CDR3 sequence: CASSPGTDSFAYEQYF. CDR3 nucleotide sequence: TGTGCCAGCAGCCCTGGGACAGACTCTTTTGCCTACGAGCAGTACTTC.

The chain couples TRBV11-2 to TRBJ2-1; D uncertain. The CDR3 has 14 amino acids. V lost 1 base and J lost 6, with 10 bases in between. Germline V gives CDR1 SGHAT, CDR2 FQNNGV. Here the CDR3 DNA reads TGTGCCAGCAGCTTAGCGGCAGCCCTCAATGAGCAGTTCTTC. It codes for CASSLAAALNEQFF.

The V call is TRBV29-1, the J call TRBJ1-2, with 12 bases identical to TRBD1. This CDR3 contains 17 residues. The junction had 8 bases not matched to a gene; V was cut back by 1 base and J by 2 bases. Germline V CDR1 and CDR2: SQVTM, ANQGSEA. This CDR3 reads CSVEGGQGADANYGYTF. DNA for the CDR3: TGCAGCGTTGAAGGGGGACAGGGGGCCGACGCGAACTATGGCTACACCTTC. Full variable domain (missing parts from reference TRBV29-1 and TRBJ1-2): SAVISQKPSRDICQRGTSLTIQCQVDSQVTMMFWYRQQPGQSLTLIATANQGSEATYESGFVIDKFPISRPNLTFSTLTVSNMSPEDSSIYLCSVEGGQGADANYGYTFGSGTRLTVV.

This clone was seen a handful of times. The rearrangement uses TRBV25-1 and TRBJ1-2, with unresolved D. V was cut by 6 bases and J by 2 bases, with 4 bases left in between. CDR1 is MGHDK, CDR2 SYGVNS, per germline. The CDR3 sequence is 11 residues long. CDR3 protein: CASSRNYGYTF. The CDR3 nucleotides are TGTGCCAGCAGCAGGAACTATGGCTACACCTTC.

The genes are TRBV7-9 and TRBJ2-1; TRBD2 aligns across 9 bases. Looked up from germline, CDR1 is SEHNR and CDR2 is FQNEAQ (reference sequence). The CDR3 sequence is 14 residues long. The CDR3 DNA sequence: TGTGCTGCGGCGGGAGGGCTCTCCTACAATGAGCAGTTCTTC. It is translated as CAAAGGLSYNEQFF. The full variable domain, with the rest looked up from reference TRBV7-9 and TRBJ2-1, is DTGVSQNPRHKITKRGQNVTFRCDPISEHNRLYWYRQTLGQGPEFLTYFQNEAQLEKSRLLSDRFSAERPKGSFSTLEIQRTEQGDSAMYLCAAAGGLSYNEQFFGPGTRLTVL.

This clone was counted between two and nine times. The chain uses TRBV6-5 and TRBJ1-1, with 7 bases aligning to TRBD1. V lost 5 bases to trimming and J lost 11 bases; unmatched junction nucleotides: 11. CDR3 length: 13 amino acids. Germline assignment: CDR1 MNHEY and CDR2 SVGAGI. CDR3 amino acids: CASSKGPTGTAFF. The CDR3 nucleotides read TGTGCCAGCAGTAAGGGCCCGACAGGGACGGCTTTCTTT.

This clone showed up just a few times. The chain employs TRBV9 and TRBJ2-5; TRBD2 matches 10 bases. This CDR3 comprises 18 residues. V shed 3 bases and J 4 bases; nucleotides not matched to a gene: 15. Germline V lookup: CDR1 SGDLS, CDR2 YYNGEE. The CDR3 region has the DNA TGTGCCAGCAGCGCGAGAGGACTAGCGGACGAACGAGGAGAGACCCAGTACTTC. Translating it yields CASSARGLADERGETQYF.

There are a few counts of this clone. The V gene is TRBV7-2, the J gene TRBJ1-3; the D is unclear. V lost 0 bases and J 4 bases, leaving 7 bases between the germline ends. Germline-derived CDR1 and CDR2 are SGHTA and FQGNSA. CDR3 length: 14 residues. Here the CDR3 reads CASSLAHIGNTIYF. For the CDR3, the DNA is TGTGCCAGCAGCTTAGCCCATATCGGAAACACCATATATTTT.

This rearrangement joins TRBV13 to TRBJ2-7; D is perhaps TRBD2 (5 bases). V lost 1 base to trimming and J lost 3 bases, with 10 bases between them. The CDR3 is 14 amino acids. In germline, CDR1 is PRHDT, CDR2 FYEKMQ (reference sequence). This CDR3 is CASSLVRASYEQYF. The CDR3 DNA sequence: TGTGCCAGCAGCTTAGTGCGGGCGAGCTACGAGCAGTACTTC.

The chain links TRBV5-1 to TRBJ2-3; the match to TRBD1 covers 7 bases. The V segment lost 4 bases and the J segment 4 bases; nucleotides outside the gene matches: 3. The V gene's germline CDR1 is SGHRS and CDR2 YFSETQ. This CDR3 is built from 13 residues. The CDR3 DNA follows: TGCGCCAGCAGCGGCGACAGGGCAGATACGCAGTATTTT. This translates into CASSGDRADTQYF.

This clone was seen only a few times. The rearrangement links TRBV30 to TRBJ2-1, with D perhaps TRBD2 (6 bases). The CDR3 covers 13 residues. The V end was cut by 5 bases, the J end by 9 bases, with 17 bases between. The germline CDR1 and CDR2 sequences are GTSNPN and SVGIG (reference sequence). CDR3 region: CAWGQTRAGEQFF. For the CDR3, the DNA is TGTGCCTGGGGCCAGACTAGGGCGGGTGAGCAGTTCTTC.